Following are 7 T cell receptor beta chains from one sample sequenced in a study of Tregs in tolerant kidney transplant recipients. Some clones are missing from TCRdb's copy, which holds only in-frame ones; the method was immunoSEQ multiplex PCR. The table lists some 25,000 clones. Mixed chimerism was transient after nonmyeloablative marrow transplants from related graft donors. This specimen consisted of CD4+ T cells from blood (PBMCs), obtained 6 months after the transplant. These receptor sequences come from a human patient who received a combined kidney and bone marrow transplant. Some of the T cells might come from the graft donor.

Turning to this clone: The read finishes 3 residues shy of the CDR3 end, and the germline J gene is used to complete it. V is TRBV5-1 and J is TRBJ1-2; 9 bases match TRBD1. This CDR3 is 14 amino acids long. J lost 7 bases, V lost 1 base, and 5 bases had no gene match. Germline V gene lookup returns CDR1 SGHRS and CDR2 YFSETQ. The sequenced CDR3 bases are TGCGCCAGCAGCTTGTTACAGGGGGCACGTGGC. Its protein product is CASSLLQGARG. The entire CDR3 protein is CASSLLQGARGYTF.

On this clone itself: The CDR3 end lies 3 residues beyond the end of the read and is filled in from the germline J gene. The same CDR3 arises from other DNA sequences in this sample as well. The chain combines TRBV7-9 with TRBJ1-2; 7 bases line up with TRBD1. J lost 7 bases, V lost 4 bases, and 0 bases had no gene match. CDR1 is SEHNR, CDR2 FQNEAQ, per germline (reference sequence). The CDR3 totals 11 residues. Incomplete CDR3 DNA: TGTGCCAGCAGCTCAGGGGGTGGC. This gives the protein CASSSGGG. In full, the CDR3 is CASSSGGGYTF.

Concerning this clone: The read terminates 3 residues ahead of where the CDR3 ends, so the germline J gene completes it. The chain links TRBV5-5 to TRBJ2-3; D not resolved. V gave up 1 base and J gave up 5 bases, with 5 bases separating them. The length of the CDR3 is 12 residues. Germline V CDR1 and CDR2: SGHKS, YYEKEE (reference sequence). The sequenced CDR3 bases are TGTGCCAGCAGCTTGCCCGGAGATACG. Its translation is CASSLPGDT. The CDR3 as a whole reads CASSLPGDTQYF. Drawing the rest from reference TRBV5-5 and TRBJ2-3, the complete variable domain is DAGVTQSPTHLIKTRGQQVTLRCSPISGHKSVSWYQQVLGQGPQFIFQYYEKEERGRGNFPDRFSARQFPNYSSELNVNALLLGDSALYLCASSLPGDTQYFGPGTRLTVL.

Remarks on this clone: The read terminates 3 residues ahead of where the CDR3 ends, so the germline J gene completes it. This chain connects TRBV20-1 to TRBJ2-3; no reliable D call. The germline CDR1 and CDR2 sequences are DFQATT and SNEGSKA (reference sequence). The CDR3 totals 17 residues. V gave up 0 bases and J gave up 4 bases, with 20 bases separating them. CDR3 bases read: TGCAGTGCTAGAGATTTGACCCTAGGAGAAGGCCCAGATACG. Protein product: CSARDLTLGEGPDT. The entire CDR3 protein is CSARDLTLGEGPDTQYF.

About this clone itself: At one end, the junction sequence differs from germline, possibly due to a read error. Read data end 3 residues before the CDR3 end; the end is taken from the germline J gene. J is TRBJ2-3 and V is TRBV13; no definite D call. The germline V gene encodes CDR1 PRHDT and CDR2 FYEKMQ (reference sequence). The CDR3 length is 15 residues. CDR3 residues: CTSSLEGLSTDTQYF. The CDR3 DNA, read in part, is TGTACCAGCAGCTTAGAAGGGTTGAGCACAGATACG.

Worth noting for this clone: The read finishes 3 residues shy of the CDR3 end, and the germline J gene is used to complete it. This sequence joins TRBV28 and TRBJ1-5; D is possibly TRBD1 (6 bases). The CDR3 is 14 residues long. Between the trimmed V and J ends, which lost 7 bases and 0 bases, there was a span of 10 bases. Germline V gene data show CDR1 as MDHEN and CDR2 as SYDVKM. CDR3 DNA (partial): TGTGCCAGCACCGGACAGTTTAGCAATCAGCCC. Protein: CASTGQFSNQP. The full CDR3 sequence reads CASTGQFSNQPQHF. Drawing the rest from reference TRBV28 and TRBJ1-5, the complete variable domain is DVKVTQSSRYLVKRTGEKVFLECVQDMDHENMFWYRQDPGLGLRLIYFSYDVKMKEKGDIPEGYSVSREKKERFSLILESASTNQTSMYLCASTGQFSNQPQHFGDGTRLSIL.

Concerning this clone: The read terminates 3 residues ahead of where the CDR3 ends, so the germline J gene completes it. V and J are TRBV4-1 and TRBJ1-2, with no clear D. The CDR3 runs to 15 residues. Germline CDR1 is MGHRA and CDR2 is YSYEKL. Trimming removed 1 base from V and 4 bases from J, with 13 bases in between. CDR3 DNA, as far as it was read: TGCGCCAGCAGCCAAGTGATGGTCGTCGGCTATGGC. Protein: CASSQVMVVGYG. The entire CDR3 protein is CASSQVMVVGYGYTF.